This T cell receptor (beta chain) was sequenced in a study of T cells expressing NK-cell markers. Study-level results: The same clonotypes also predominated in the CD3+CD56-NKG2C+ fraction of several donors.

Turning to this clonotype: The antigen is unknown.

TCRdb processed the 5' RACE reads again and assigns one entry to each CDR3 protein, with no DNA. The sample table includes 150,000 to 200,000 distinct CDR3 sequences. Germline V CDR1 and CDR2: LNHNV, YYDKDF (reference sequence). The length of the CDR3 is 15 residues. The genes are TRBV15 and TRBJ1-6; TCRdb outputs TRBD1, but without DNA this stays unchecked. Material for sequencing was blood T cells: a sorted CD56 or NKG2C T cell subset, CD4+ or CD8+ T cells, or bulk PBMC T cells (not recorded which). The sequence came from a man aged 18-75 years in good health. CDR3 sequence reads: CATSSGRGKNSPLHF.